This is a list of T cell receptor beta chains from one sample in a study of cytomegalovirus exposure and HLA in healthy donors. Profiling relied on immunoSEQ multiplex PCR, and the TCRdb table lists in-frame clones only, not all of them. The sample holds 150,000 or so clones, just under 75% seen once. Material: PBMCs. The source of these receptors is a woman in her late teens or twenties in good health and CMV-seronegative. The CDR3 runs from the conserved cysteine through the conserved F or W. Fields, in order: D gene, V gene, J gene, clone size, CDR3 DNA, CDR3 protein. A D gene is named only where the DNA matches it firmly. Clone size is shown for a subset of rows, as once, few, many or a class of expanded clone.

d_gene: NA
v_gene: TRBV28
j_gene: TRBJ2-2
abundance: NA
CDR3nt: TGTGCCAGCAGTTTTCCCCAGGGCAACACCGGGGAGCTGTTTTTT
CDR3aa: CASSFPQGNTGELFF

d_gene: NA
v_gene: TRBV7-2
j_gene: TRBJ2-7
abundance: NA
CDR3nt: TGTGCCAGCAGCTTAGGTCCAGGCACAAACTCCTACGAGCAGTACTTC
CDR3aa: CASSLGPGTNSYEQYF

d_gene: NA
v_gene: TRBV15
j_gene: TRBJ1-1
abundance: NA
CDR3nt: TGTGCCACCAGCAAACGGAGCTCGACAGGGAACACTGAAGCTTTCTTT
CDR3aa: CATSKRSSTGNTEAFF

d_gene: NA
v_gene: TRBV7-3
j_gene: TRBJ2-6
abundance: NA
CDR3nt: TGTGCCAGCAGTCAAACTTCCTCTGGGGCCAACGTCCTGACTTTC
CDR3aa: CASSQTSSGANVLTF

d_gene: NA
v_gene: TRBV18
j_gene: TRBJ1-4
abundance: once
CDR3nt: TGTGCCAGCTCACACGGGTCCGATAATGAAAAACTGTTTTTT
CDR3aa: CASSHGSDNEKLFF

d_gene: TRBD2
v_gene: TRBV28
j_gene: TRBJ2-1
abundance: NA
CDR3nt: TGTGCCAGCAGTTTCCGGAATATAGCGGGGGGGGAAAATGAGCAGTTCTTC
CDR3aa: CASSFRNIAGGENEQFF

d_gene: NA
v_gene: TRBV7-6
j_gene: TRBJ2-3
abundance: NA
CDR3nt: TGTGCCAGCAGCCCCCTCTACAGGGAGGGGGCAGATACGCAGTATTTT
CDR3aa: CASSPLYREGADTQYF

d_gene: NA
v_gene: TRBV7-8
j_gene: TRBJ1-4
abundance: NA
CDR3nt: TGTGCCAGCAGCCGCCGGGGGGGGGAAAAACTGTTTTTT
CDR3aa: CASSRRGGEKLFF

d_gene: TRBD2
v_gene: TRBV13
j_gene: TRBJ2-5
abundance: NA
CDR3nt: TGTGCCAGCAGCCTGGGACTAGCGGGAGTAGAGACCCAGTACTTC
CDR3aa: CASSLGLAGVETQYF

d_gene: TRBD2
v_gene: TRBV7-9
j_gene: TRBJ2-1
abundance: NA
CDR3nt: TGTGCCAGCAGTCGCGGACTAGCGGGATACAATGAGCAGTTCTTC
CDR3aa: CASSRGLAGYNEQFF

d_gene: NA
v_gene: TRBV5-1
j_gene: TRBJ2-6
abundance: NA
CDR3nt: TGCGCCAGCAGCTTCCGACAGCTCTCTGGGGCCAACGTCCTGACTTTC
CDR3aa: CASSFRQLSGANVLTF

d_gene: NA
v_gene: TRBV4-2
j_gene: TRBJ1-1
abundance: NA
CDR3nt: TGTGCCAGCAGCCAACAGGACACTGAAGCTTTCTTT
CDR3aa: CASSQQDTEAFF

d_gene: TRBD1
v_gene: TRBV15
j_gene: TRBJ1-1
abundance: NA
CDR3nt: TGTGCCACCAGCAGAGCCCTGGTAGGGGGCATGAGCACTGAAGCTTTCTTT
CDR3aa: CATSRALVGGMSTEAFF

d_gene: NA
v_gene: TRBV19
j_gene: TRBJ2-3
abundance: NA
CDR3nt: TGTGCCAGTAGTAGGAAGGGGCCGAGCACAGATACGCAGTATTTT
CDR3aa: CASSRKGPSTDTQYF

d_gene: TRBD1
v_gene: TRBV4-1
j_gene: TRBJ2-1
abundance: NA
CDR3nt: TGCGCCAGCAGCCTACTGGGACAGCGGTCCATCATGGTTCACAATGAGCAGTTCTTC
CDR3aa: CASSLLGQRSIMVHNEQFF

d_gene: TRBD1
v_gene: TRBV2
j_gene: TRBJ2-2
abundance: NA
CDR3nt: TGTGCCAGCACCGACAGGGAGACCGGGGAGCTGTTTTTT
CDR3aa: CASTDRETGELFF

d_gene: TRBD1
v_gene: TRBV28
j_gene: TRBJ2-7
abundance: NA
CDR3nt: TGTGCCAGCAGTTCGGGACAGGGGATACACGAGCAGTACTTC
CDR3aa: CASSSGQGIHEQYF

d_gene: NA
v_gene: TRBV4-2
j_gene: TRBJ2-5
abundance: NA
CDR3nt: TGTGCCAGCAGCCGCGACCAAGAGACCCAGTACTTC
CDR3aa: CASSRDQETQYF

d_gene: NA
v_gene: TRBV4-3
j_gene: TRBJ1-2
abundance: NA
CDR3nt: TGCGCCAGCAGCCAAAGTACAGGGTTCTATGGCTACACCTTC
CDR3aa: CASSQSTGFYGYTF

d_gene: NA
v_gene: TRBV28
j_gene: TRBJ1-6
abundance: NA
CDR3nt: TGTGCCAGCAGTCTCCGGGACATCATTTCTTCACCCCTCCACTTT
CDR3aa: CASSLRDIISSPLHF

d_gene: NA
v_gene: TRBV29-1
j_gene: TRBJ1-3
abundance: few
CDR3nt: TGCAGCGGCTCAGGGGTACTGTCTGGAAACACCATATATTTT
CDR3aa: CSGSGVLSGNTIYF

d_gene: NA
v_gene: TRBV5-1
j_gene: TRBJ2-2
abundance: NA
CDR3nt: TGCGCCAGCAGCTTGACGGGGACTTTCAATACCGGGGAGCTGTTTTTT
CDR3aa: CASSLTGTFNTGELFF